This entry lists 26 T cell receptor beta chains sequenced from one sample in a study of STAT5B mutations in CD4+ large granular lymphocyte leukemia. Profiling relied on immunoSEQ multiplex PCR, and the TCRdb table lists in-frame clones only, not all of them. The sample shows around 50,000 clones, about 80% of them seen only once. The sample consisted of CD4+ T cells from blood buffy coats. These receptors all stem from a human donor in good health.

The chain recombines TRBV5-6 with TRBJ1-4, with D hard to call. V gave up 4 bases and J gave up 8 bases, with 21 bases separating them. This CDR3 is built from 16 residues. Germline V gene sequence: CDR1 SGHDT, CDR2 YYEEEE. CDR3 sequence reads: CASSQSARYEKEKLFF. DNA of the CDR3: TGTGCCAGCAGCCAGAGCGCTAGGTACGAAAAGGAAAAACTGTTTTTT.

The chain uses TRBV11-2 and TRBJ2-1, with 12 bases fitting TRBD1. CDR1 and CDR2 (germline): SGHAT, FQNNGV. Losses at the gene ends were 5 bases for V and 8 bases for J; bases not matched to a gene: 13. There are 17 residues in the CDR3. Here the CDR3 reads CASSLSIRDRGLDEQFF. CDR3 nucleotide sequence: TGTGCCAGCAGCCTTTCGATTCGGGACAGGGGGCTTGATGAGCAGTTCTTC.

This chain links TRBV7-2 with TRBJ2-5; tentative D call: TRBD1 (5 bases). The CDR3 totals 12 residues. The V gene's germline CDR1 is SGHTA and CDR2 FQGNSA. V gave up 1 base and J gave up 5 bases, with 5 bases separating them. CDR3 loop: CASSLDRETQYF. The CDR3, as DNA: TGTGCCAGCAGCTTAGACAGGGAGACCCAGTACTTC.

This chain joins TRBV25-1 and TRBJ1-3; 8 bases line up with TRBD1. Looked up from germline, CDR1 is MGHDK and CDR2 is SYGVNS. The CDR3 has 15 residues. V shed 3 bases, J shed 3 bases, and the junction held 4 bases outside the gene matches. The CDR3 is CASSDHRGGGNTIYF. In DNA form, the CDR3 reads TGTGCCAGCAGTGACCACAGGGGGGGTGGAAACACCATATATTTT.

V gene TRBV4-2 combines with J gene TRBJ2-5; 8 bases agree with TRBD2. V lost 1 base, J lost 2 bases, and 3 bases stayed unmatched. This CDR3 is built from 15 residues. From germline, CDR1 is LGHNA and CDR2 YNFKEQ. In DNA, the CDR3 is TGTGCCAGCAGCCAAGCCGGGGGGGGTCAAGAGACCCAGTACTTC. Translating gives CASSQAGGGQETQYF.

Only a few counts were recorded for this clone. The chain joins TRBV5-1 to TRBJ2-7, with TRBD1 matching 7 bases. With 5 bases clipped from V and 2 bases from J, the junction kept 7 bases outside the gene matches. Germline CDR1 reads SGHRS; CDR2 reads YFSETQ. CDR3 size: 14 residues. In DNA, the CDR3 is TGCGCCAGCAGTTCCGGGACAGAGGCCTACGAGCAGTACTTC. Translation: CASSSGTEAYEQYF.

This clone was picked up a small number of times. This rearrangement joins TRBV15 to TRBJ1-1, with D tentatively TRBD1 (5 bases). This CDR3 comprises 14 residues. Per germline, CDR1 LNHNV and CDR2 YYDKDF (reference sequence). Trimming cost V 0 bases and J 3 bases, with 8 bases left between them. The CDR3: CATSRETADTEAFF. DNA for the CDR3: TGTGCCACCAGCAGAGAGACAGCTGACACTGAAGCTTTCTTT.

This sequence joins TRBV5-4 and TRBJ2-1; either TRBD1 or TRBD2 may fit D (6 bases each). Germline CDR1 SGHNT, CDR2 YYREEE (reference sequence). Trimming took off 4 bases at V and 8 bases at J, with 13 bases between the two ends. This CDR3 spans 13 amino acids. CDR3 sequence: CASSLRRGDEQFF. Here the CDR3 DNA reads TGTGCCAGCAGCCTAAGGAGGGGGGATGAGCAGTTCTTC.

In its sample, this clone was seen a few times. V is TRBV27 and J is TRBJ1-2; D unresolved. This CDR3 contains 14 residues. Trimming shortened V by 1 base and J by 7 bases, and 13 bases separated the two germline ends. Germline CDR1 is MNHEY and CDR2 is SMNVEV (reference sequence). In DNA, the CDR3 is TGTGCCAGCAGTTTATTGTCCGGGATGGGTGGCTACACCTTC. Its protein is CASSLLSGMGGYTF.

This sequence joins TRBV6-1 and TRBJ2-7, with D possibly called TRBD1 or TRBD2 (5 bases each). V was clipped by 6 bases and J by 1 base, with 13 bases between them. Germline lookup yields CDR1 MNHNS and CDR2 SASEGT. The CDR3 sequence is 14 residues long. CDR3 amino acids: CASSFRDGSYEQYF. The DNA for the CDR3 is TGTGCCAGCAGCTTCAGGGACGGATCCTACGAGCAGTACTTC.

Here the CDR3 DNA reads TGCGCCAGCAGTGACAGGACAGGGTTTAATGAGCAGTTCTTC. Translating it yields CASSDRTGFNEQFF. This chain uses TRBV10-1 with TRBJ2-1, with TRBD1 identical over 8 bases. The CDR3 runs to 14 residues. CDR1 WNHNN and CDR2 SYGVQD come from the germline V gene (reference sequence). Trimming at V came to 3 bases and at J to 7 bases, leaving 5 bases not matched to a gene.

CDR3 in DNA: TGCGCCAGCAGTCAGGGATCCTACGAGCAGTACTTC. Amino acid sequence: CASSQGSYEQYF. This rearrangement joins TRBV10-1 to TRBJ2-7; a possible D gene is TRBD1 (5 bases). The CDR3 spans 12 residues. Trimming cost V 5 bases and J 1 base, with 6 bases left between them. CDR1 is WNHNN, CDR2 SYGVQD, per germline (reference sequence).

V gene TRBV7-9 combines with J gene TRBJ1-2, with D unresolved. This CDR3 contains 12 residues. V lost 4 bases to trimming and J lost 8 bases, with 11 bases between them. CDR1 is SEHNR, CDR2 FQNEAQ, per germline (reference sequence). The CDR3 DNA reads as TGTGCCAGCAGCTCCTCATTCGGGGGCTACACCTTC. It is translated as CASSSSFGGYTF.

The chain recombines TRBV14 with TRBJ1-6, with 7 bases aligning to TRBD1. The CDR3 is 13 residues long. V trimming: 4 bases; J trimming: 13 bases; junction bases outside the gene matches: 7. The germline gives CDR1 SGHDN, CDR2 FVKESK. The CDR3 coding sequence is TGTGCCAGCAGCCCTTGGGACAGCTCGCCCCTCCACTTT. Amino acids: CASSPWDSSPLHF.

This rearrangement joins TRBV7-2 to TRBJ2-2; D ambiguous. Germline V CDR1 and CDR2: SGHTA, FQGNSA. The V gene lost 1 base and the J gene lost 6 bases, with 9 bases spanning the gap. The CDR3 loop spans 14 amino acids. CDR3 coding DNA: TGTGCCAGCAGCTTAGGCCAGCTTGCCGGGGAGCTGTTTTTT. It yields the protein CASSLGQLAGELFF.

The V call is TRBV5-3, the J call TRBJ1-5, with 8 bases fitting TRBD1. TRBV5-3 is an ORF for which the function is uncertain. V lost 4 bases to trimming and J lost 5 bases; unmatched junction nucleotides: 5. This CDR3 contains 14 residues. The CDR3 nucleotides are TGTGCCAGAAGCCCGACAGGGGCCGATCAGCCCCAGCATTTT. It yields the protein CARSPTGADQPQHF.

This clone was counted once. The chain recombines TRBV6-1 with TRBJ2-3; unclear D gene. Trimming stripped 2 bases from V and 6 bases from J, with 12 bases between. The germline V gene encodes CDR1 MNHNS and CDR2 SASEGT. The CDR3 has 14 residues. The CDR3 protein is CASSESGSPDTQYF. The CDR3 DNA follows: TGTGCCAGCAGTGAAAGTGGAAGTCCGGATACGCAGTATTTT.

V and J are TRBV9 and TRBJ2-1; 9 bases agree with TRBD1. J lost 6 bases, V lost 2 bases, and 6 bases had no gene match. CDR1 is SGDLS, CDR2 YYNGEE, per germline. The CDR3 loop spans 15 amino acids. CDR3 in amino acids: CASSVTGGPRNEQFF. In DNA form, the CDR3 reads TGTGCCAGCAGCGTGACAGGGGGGCCCCGCAATGAGCAGTTCTTC.

This chain links TRBV30 with TRBJ1-6; D unresolved. The CDR3 is made up of 15 amino acids. CDR1 and CDR2 from the germline V gene are GTSNPN and SVGIG (reference sequence). The V and J ends lost 3 bases and 9 bases respectively, with 18 bases between them. The CDR3 DNA is TGTGCCTGGAGCTCCTCCGTTAATAGCTTTTCACCCCTCCACTTT. Translated, it gives CAWSSSVNSFSPLHF.

The genes are TRBV25-1 and TRBJ1-6; D might be TRBD1 (6 bases). V shed 3 bases and J shed 13 bases, with 16 bases lying between them. The CDR3 totals 14 residues. Germline-derived CDR1 and CDR2 are MGHDK and SYGVNS. The CDR3 nucleotides are TGTGCCAGCAGTGACGGGGGGGCCCGACCCCCCCTCCACTTT. It translates to CASSDGGARPPLHF.

V usage is TRBV6-5 and J usage is TRBJ1-1; a possible D gene is TRBD1 (6 bases). V was shortened by 5 bases and J by 5 bases, with 12 bases between the two germline ends. Germline values: CDR1 MNHEY, CDR2 SVGAGI. The CDR3 loop spans 13 amino acids. In DNA, the CDR3 is TGTGCCAGCAGTAGACAGGAGGGGACTGAAGCTTTCTTT. The encoded protein is CASSRQEGTEAFF.

CDR3 nucleotide sequence: TGTGCCAGCAGCTCATCTATTGGGAACACTGAAGCTTTCTTT. Protein product: CASSSSIGNTEAFF. The chain is built from TRBV7-2 and TRBJ1-1; no definite D call. V gave up 4 bases and J gave up 1 base, with 10 bases separating them. CDR1 SGHTA and CDR2 FQGNSA come from the germline V gene. The CDR3 consists of 14 residues.

This clone showed up just once. The CDR3 DNA sequence: TGTGCCAGCACGGTCGGGAGCGATAATTCACCCCTCCACTTT. Encoded protein: CASTVGSDNSPLHF. This chain links TRBV28 with TRBJ1-6, with D unclear. CDR3 length equals 14 residues. Germline V lookup: CDR1 MDHEN, CDR2 SYDVKM. V was shortened by 7 bases and J by 5 bases, with 12 bases between the two germline ends.

The V and J genes are TRBV29-1 and TRBJ2-4; 7 bases align to TRBD1. J gave up 7 bases and V 0 bases, and 12 bases lay outside the gene matches. The V gene's germline CDR1 is SQVTM and CDR2 ANQGSEA. The CDR3 is made up of 16 amino acids. The CDR3 coding sequence is TGCAGCGTTGAAGACACAGACAGGGCGCCCGTCAACATTCAGTACTTC. Translation: CSVEDTDRAPVNIQYF.

The rearrangement links TRBV5-1 to TRBJ1-6; weak D call: TRBD1 (6 bases). This CDR3 has 15 amino acids. The V gene lost 4 bases and the J gene lost 7 bases, with 15 bases spanning the gap. CDR1 and CDR2 (germline): SGHRS, YFSETQ. CDR3 amino acids: CASSPLRGGNSPLHF. In nucleotides, the CDR3 is TGCGCCAGCAGCCCTCTGAGAGGGGGAAATTCACCCCTCCACTTT.

The V gene is TRBV11-3, the J gene TRBJ2-1, with D possibly matching TRBD2 (6 bases). V lost 0 bases, J lost 8 bases, and 17 bases lay in between. Germline-derived CDR1 and CDR2 are SGHNT and YENEEA. The CDR3 is made up of 16 amino acids. CDR3: CASSLESGLGSDEQFF. In nucleotides, the CDR3 is TGTGCCAGCAGCTTAGAGAGCGGCCTCGGGAGCGATGAGCAGTTCTTC.